The clone carrying this TCR beta chain was detected once. Trimming took off 3 bases at V and 8 bases at J, with 13 bases between the two ends. CDR3 length equals 13 residues. Germline V gene sequence: CDR1 MNHEY, CDR2 SMNVEV (reference sequence). The data derive from a study of blood T cell repertoires in COVID-19. The authors' processing: Using reference gene primer amplification, nucleated cell counts were estimated. Profiled with immunoSEQ multiplex PCR; TCRdb holds only in-frame clones, not every one. The DNA was the basis for D and trimming; V, J and clone size are from that table. The table records more than 35,000 clones, nearly 90% of them present only once.

The chain joins TRBV27 to TRBJ1-2; tentatively, D is TRBD1 (5 bases). The origin of this receptor is a man between 65 and 85 years old with active COVID-19. Sequencing input: peripheral blood. The CDR3 region has the DNA TGTGCCAGCAGTTTCAACGCAGCAGGGGGCTACACCTTC. Translated, it gives CASSFNAAGGYTF.